A single T cell receptor (beta chain) is shown here with its context. The data stem from a study of technical replicates of blood from several donors. Clones were read by immunoSEQ multiplex PCR, and TCRdb kept only the in-frame ones, dropping some. This sample yields around 65,000 clones, of which over 80% are seen a single time; roughly 4.8% belongs to the top ten. This CDR3 has 12 residues. Germline values: CDR1 MNHNS, CDR2 SASEGT. V shed 8 bases and J shed 8 bases, with 15 bases lying between them. The chain employs TRBV6-1 and TRBJ1-2, with D possibly matching TRBD1 (6 bases). The material sequenced was PBMCs. The TCR was taken from a human donor in good health. Some clones in this sample may be carry-over from other donors' samples. The CDR3 nucleotides are TGTGCCAGCCTAGGGGGGGGAAGCGGCTACACCTTC. It encodes CASLGGGSGYTF.